This T cell receptor (beta chain) was captured in a study of CD8 T cells in Susac syndrome. Overall study findings and caveats: As acknowledged by the study, its TCR sequencing and HLA analysis included a relatively small number of individuals.

RNA, at about 0.45 to 1 ug, was reverse transcribed with random hexamers. With immunoSEQ multiplex PCR, TCR beta CDR3 was amplified across 54 Vbeta and 13 Jbeta. TCRdb redid the calling of the immunoSEQ multiplex PCR reads with MiXCR, one entry per CDR3 protein. Among roughly 120,000 distinct CDR3 sequences listed, 94% were seen once. For this clonotype: Its antigen is still unknown.

This CDR3 spans 16 amino acids. Germline V lookup: CDR1 LGHDT, CDR2 YNNKEL (reference sequence). With V trimmed by 4 bases and J by 0 bases, 1 base remained unmatched. TCR beta sequencing was performed on blood CD8+ and CD4+ T cells. Through negative isolation, CD4+ and CD8+ T cells were obtained, while TEMRA cells were enriched using FACS. The sample taken for sequencing was CD4+ T cells from PBMCs. This chain joins TRBV3-1 and TRBJ2-1; TRBD2 matches 12 bases. The sequence derives from a human donor in good health. Here the CDR3 reads CASSLTSGGSYNEQFF. The CDR3 DNA reads as TGTGCCAGCAGCCTGACTAGCGGGGGCTCCTACAATGAGCAGTTCTTC.